Given below is one T cell receptor beta chain in context. It may be a read error: a sequence one base away is much more abundant. Co-extracted RNA and DNA came from roughly 20-30 mg of unsorted bulk tissue. This sample is part of a study of tumor-infiltrating lymphocytes in primary liver carcinoma. Per the germline V gene, CDR1 is WSHSY and CDR2 is SAAADI. CDR3 length: 16 amino acids. Losses at the gene ends were 11 bases for V and 0 bases for J; bases not matched to a gene: 10. Constant-region priming of around 530 ng total RNA yielded TCR beta cDNA. Generation of the TCR beta libraries relied on three nested multiplex PCR rounds using slightly modified ARM-PCR. TRBV1-TRBV30 forward primers paired with a C-beta reverse primer drove the first two PCR rounds, 10 cycles each. TCRdb ran MiXCR on the multiplex PCR reads and lists one entry per CDR3 protein. The table includes 100,000 to 150,000 distinct CDR3 sequences, around 64% detected once.

The V call is TRBV10-2, the J call TRBJ2-1; 10 bases fit TRBD2. Material for sequencing was liver tumor tissue from sampling region 3. Indicated subset: tumor region T3, left-lateral pole. The clonotype originates from a woman in her fifties or sixties with primary liver carcinoma and hepatitis B virus infection. As DNA, the CDR3 is TGCGCCTGCAAGGGACTAGCGCCAAGCTCCTACAATGAGCAGTTCTTC. This sequence encodes CACKGLAPSSYNEQFF.